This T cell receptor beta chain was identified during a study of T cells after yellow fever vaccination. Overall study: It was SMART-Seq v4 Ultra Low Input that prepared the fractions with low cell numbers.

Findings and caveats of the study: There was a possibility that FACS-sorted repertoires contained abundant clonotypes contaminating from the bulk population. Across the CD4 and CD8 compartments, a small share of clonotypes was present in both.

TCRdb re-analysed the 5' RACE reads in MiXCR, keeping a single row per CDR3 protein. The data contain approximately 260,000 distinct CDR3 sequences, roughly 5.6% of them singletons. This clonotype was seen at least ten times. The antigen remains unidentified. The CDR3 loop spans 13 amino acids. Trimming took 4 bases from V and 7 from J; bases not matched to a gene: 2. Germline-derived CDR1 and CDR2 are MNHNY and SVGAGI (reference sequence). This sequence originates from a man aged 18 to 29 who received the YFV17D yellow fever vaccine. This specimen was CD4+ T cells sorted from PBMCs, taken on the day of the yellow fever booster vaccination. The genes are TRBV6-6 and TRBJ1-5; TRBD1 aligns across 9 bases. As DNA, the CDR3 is TGTGCCAGCAGTTCGACAGGGGGGCAGCCCCAGCATTTT. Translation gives CASSSTGGQPQHF.